This T cell receptor (beta chain) was identified during a study of blood T cell repertoires in COVID-19 (dated by TCRdb to 2018 to 2020). With respect to the entire study: Collaborator samples came from the United States, Italy and Spain and covered acute and convalescent phases of COVID-19. The prospective study material was composed of cDNA or gDNA derived from T cells, B-cell-depleted T cells, or PBMCs. The dataset comprised deeply sampled blood TCRbeta repertoires from subjects exposed to, actively infected with, or recovered from COVID-19. The repertoires were made available in a free public database intended to serve as a resource for research on the immune response to SARS-CoV-2. The samples were drawn from two sources: the first 160 participants of the ongoing ImmuneRACE study, and 950 to 1,500 subjects contributed by 6 global collaborators. The sample metadata nearly always contained a de-identified subject ID, COVID-19 status, age in years and sex. Where available, HLA class I and class II types were taken from metadata supplied by the sample provider and were not determined by assay-based typing.

General findings and caveats noted by the study authors: The quantity of clinical and demographic metadata differed by source and by participant and was supplied without curation.

The CDR3, cysteine through phenylalanine, is 15 amino acids long. The retained sequence is limited to the CDR3, 45 bases, with the frame set at the first base. CDR1 and CDR2, looked up from the germline V gene, are MNHNS and SASEGT. The germline V and J ends show losses of 2 bases and 3 bases respectively, and no gene match explains 3 bases of the junction. This clone turned up a few times. This receptor's antigen is unknown. Per-base quality was not reported, and no clone a single base away is much larger than it. This same CDR3 is encoded by further DNA sequences in the sample. A second Seattle source provided samples from volunteer blood donors who had recovered from COVID-19. The collaborating institutions used their own protocols to collect whole blood in K2EDTA tubes. For TCRbeta analysis, collaborators shipped samples in one of three forms: frozen whole blood, isolated PBMCs, or DNA extracted from either of those sample types.

The immunoSEQ Assay, a bias-controlled multiplex PCR, was used to amplify TCRbeta CDR3 regions from genomic DNA. The original methods were these. The number of nucleated cells in each sample was estimated by amplification of reference gene primers within the assay. To quantify the absolute abundance of each unique TCRbeta CDR3 rearrangement, sequence reads were collapsed and filtered. For each sample, productive Simpson clonality was calculated by taking the square root of Simpson's diversity index across productive rearrangements. TCRdb retrieved this table from immuneACCESS and kept in-frame rearrangements only. Not all clones are present; in checked studies, unresolved V genes account for under half, and no reason is known for the remainder. The V and J calls and clone size were taken over from that table, and D and trimming were inferred from the DNA. For this sample there are under 200,000 clones; 70% to 85% appear just once. Of the sample, roughly 1.2% is held by the ten largest clones.

Input material: peripheral blood. The receptor's source is a man aged 60 to 69 who had recovered from COVID-19. The rearrangement combines TRBV6-1 with TRBJ2-7; TRBD1 matches 11 bases in the middle. The CDR3 here reads CASSEPGTGGYEQYF. The DNA is TGTGCCAGCAGTGAACCCGGGACAGGGGGCTACGAGCAGTACTTC.